The 3 T cell receptor beta chains presented below share a single source sample, sequenced in a study of T cell clonality in common variable immunodeficiency. The data were produced by immunoSEQ multiplex PCR, yet TCRdb's version contains in-frame clones alone and is incomplete. The counts give roughly 50,000 clones, none of them seen only once; roughly 3.4% is held by the top ten. Input material: peripheral blood mononuclear cells. The receptors shown here come from a person aged 18 to 70 in good health.

This clone was counted ten times or more. The CDR3 is cut off 3 residues early in the read; its end comes from the germline J gene. V and J are TRBV7-9 and TRBJ2-1, with D possibly being TRBD2 (7 bases). The CDR3 extends over 15 amino acids. Trimming took off 7 bases at V and 4 bases at J, with 17 bases between the two ends. Germline values: CDR1 SEHNR, CDR2 FQNEAQ (reference sequence). Incomplete CDR3 DNA: TGTGCCAGCAAATGGGGGGGGAGGGGGTACAATGAG. It is translated as CASKWGGRGYNE. The CDR3 reads in full as CASKWGGRGYNEQFF.

This clone has a count of ten or more. The sequenced fragment ends 3 residues before the CDR3 boundary, so the rest is inferred from the germline J gene. The rearrangement links TRBV29-1 to TRBJ2-7; 9 bases map to TRBD2. The V and J ends lost 6 bases and 2 bases, in that order; junction bases with no gene match: 8. The CDR3 runs to 14 residues. Germline V gives CDR1 SQVTM, CDR2 ANQGSEA. CDR3 DNA (partial): TGCAGCGTGCTACTTAGCGGGGGAACCTACGAG. Protein sequence: CSVLLSGGTYE. The whole CDR3 protein reads CSVLLSGGTYEQYF.

Note on this clone: Coverage ceases 3 residues before the CDR3 finishes, and the germline J gene fills in the end. The chain employs TRBV5-1 and TRBJ2-7, with a weak D call TRBD1 (6 bases). Trimming shortened V by 4 bases and J by 4 bases, and 15 bases separated the two germline ends. The CDR3 has 14 residues. The germline V gene has CDR1 SGHRS and CDR2 YFSETQ. Incomplete CDR3 DNA: TGCGCCAGCAGCCTCTCCCCCGGACAGTACGAG. Translation gives CASSLSPGQYE. The CDR3 in full is CASSLSPGQYEQYF.